This is a list of T cell receptor beta chains from one sample in a study of regulatory T cells in long-lasting Graves disease. MiXCR was run by TCRdb on the multiplex PCR reads, yielding one entry per CDR3 protein. Of 300,000 to 350,000 distinct CDR3 sequences in the sample, about 20% are singletons; the top ten hold about 29%. Material: peripheral blood mononuclear cells (PBMCs), obtained when the disease was refractory, from a patient treated with antithyroid drugs. Source of these receptors: a female donor with Graves disease. Each CDR3 is given with its conserved first and last residue. The D gene is left open where the match is weak. Size is stated for part of the rows, as once, few or many counts, or as a class when the clone is expanded.

j_call | clone_size | v_call | d_call | cdr3_aa | cdr3_nt
TRBJ1-2 | many | TRBV6-1 | NA | CASSAEGYGYTF | TGTGCCAGCAGCGCTGAGGGCTATGGCTACACCTTC
TRBJ2-5 | many | TRBV6-2/TRBV6-3 | NA | CASSYYPTLRETQYF | TGTGCCAGCAGTTACTACCCGACCCTTCGGGAGACCCAGTACTTC
TRBJ1-5 | many | TRBV12-3/TRBV12-4 | TRBD1 | CASSLAGGGAGNQPQHF | TGTGCCAGCAGTTTAGCTGGAGGGGGCGCGGGCAATCAGCCCCAGCATTTT
TRBJ1-2 | NA | TRBV20-1 | NA | CSAGPRGSYTF | TGCAGTGCTGGCCCCCGAGGCTCCTACACCTTC
TRBJ1-4 | few | TRBV12-3/TRBV12-4 | NA | CASRFGGREKLFF | TGTGCCAGCAGGTTTGGGGGGAGAGAAAAACTGTTTTTT
TRBJ1-6 | NA | TRBV19 | NA | CASSLAPGSSYNSPLHF | TGTGCCAGTAGCCTCGCCCCAGGGAGCTCCTATAATTCACCCCTCCACTTT
TRBJ1-5 | many | TRBV2 | NA | CASSPTRVGQPQHF | TGTGCCAGCAGTCCAACAAGGGTAGGACAGCCCCAGCATTTT
TRBJ2-2 | many | TRBV11-2 | TRBD2 | CASSSRDYKLTNTGELFF | TGTGCCAGCAGCTCACGGGACTACAAACTTACGAACACCGGGGAGCTGTTTTTT
TRBJ1-1 | NA | TRBV30 | TRBD1 | CAWGVTGSPGAFF | TGTGCCTGGGGTGTGACAGGGAGCCCCGGAGCTTTCTTT
TRBJ2-5 | NA | TRBV6-1 | TRBD2 | CASSLGLAGNKETQYF | TGTGCCAGCAGCCTGGGACTAGCGGGCAACAAAGAGACCCAGTACTTC
TRBJ1-1 | many | TRBV28 | NA | CASTLGGMAFF | TGTGCCAGCACCCTAGGGGGGATGGCTTTCTTT
TRBJ1-1 | many | TRBV12-3/TRBV12-4 | NA | CASSPATEAFF | TGTGCCAGCAGCCCCGCCACTGAAGCTTTCTTT
TRBJ1-4 | NA | TRBV30 | NA | CAWGRVEKLFF | TGTGCCTGGGGAAGGGTTGAAAAACTGTTTTTT
TRBJ1-5 | NA | TRBV20-1 | NA | CSAVQGDQPQHF | TGCAGTGCGGTCCAGGGAGATCAGCCCCAGCATTTT
TRBJ1-6 | NA | TRBV25-1 | NA | CASSENQPSLDNSPLHF | TGTGCCAGCAGTGAAAATCAGCCTTCCTTGGATAATTCACCCCTCCACTTT
TRBJ1-3 | few | TRBV27 | NA | CASSSKGAGNTIYF | TGTGCCAGCAGTTCTAAGGGCGCTGGAAACACCATATATTTT
TRBJ2-7 | once | TRBV7-6 | NA | CASSLWGARDEQYF | TGTGCCAGCAGCTTATGGGGGGCTAGGGACGAGCAGTACTTC
TRBJ1-1 | NA | TRBV29-1 | NA | CSVPAGGGEAFF | TGCAGCGTTCCCGCCGGGGGGGGTGAAGCTTTCTTT
TRBJ1-1 | NA | TRBV7-2 | NA | CASSLGSDPGRAFF | TGTGCCAGCAGCTTAGGGTCGGACCCCGGTAGGGCTTTCTTT
TRBJ2-1 | few | TRBV20-1 | NA | CSARDPGRPGNEQFF | TGCAGTGCTAGAGATCCCGGGAGACCGGGCAATGAGCAGTTCTTC
TRBJ2-4 | NA | TRBV28 | NA | CASSAGIGWFF | TGTGCCAGCAGTGCAGGGATTGGGTGGTTCTTC
TRBJ1-1 | many | TRBV7-8 | NA | CASSPSGHSSTEAFF | TGTGCCAGCAGCCCATCGGGACATTCGAGCACTGAAGCTTTCTTT
TRBJ1-2 | many | TRBV20-1 | NA | CSASGTDYGYTF | TGCAGTGCTAGCGGGACGGACTATGGCTACACCTTC
TRBJ2-7 | many | TRBV29-1 | NA | CSVTDGSYEQYF | TGCAGCGTTACGGACGGGAGCTACGAGCAGTACTTC
TRBJ2-7 | many | TRBV5-1 | NA | CASSPVSASYEQYF | TGCGCCAGCAGCCCCGTGAGCGCCAGCTACGAGCAGTACTTC
TRBJ1-1 | many | TRBV7-3 | NA | CASSVLGGNTEAFF | TGTGCCAGCAGCGTCTTGGGAGGGAACACTGAAGCTTTCTTT
TRBJ2-7 | NA | TRBV20-1 | TRBD1 | CSARKTGGHEQYF | TGCAGTGCTCGGAAAACAGGGGGCCACGAGCAGTACTTC
TRBJ1-2 | many | TRBV6-1 | NA | CASSSRDGYTF | TGTGCCAGCAGCTCCCGGGATGGCTACACCTTC
TRBJ2-7 | few | TRBV14 | NA | CASSPRYRVHEQYF | TGTGCCAGCAGCCCACGTTACAGGGTCCACGAGCAGTACTTC
TRBJ2-5 | many | TRBV28 | TRBD2 | CASSPPGLAGLQETQYF | TGTGCCAGCAGTCCCCCCGGACTAGCGGGCCTCCAAGAGACCCAGTACTTC
TRBJ2-7 | many | TRBV28 | TRBD1 | CASSTSGTGIYEQYF | TGTGCCAGCAGTACCTCCGGGACAGGAATTTACGAGCAGTACTTC
TRBJ1-2 | NA | TRBV4-1 | NA | CASSQRQPTHYGYTF | TGCGCCAGCAGCCAACGACAGCCTACTCACTATGGCTACACCTTC
TRBJ2-1 | NA | TRBV20-1 | NA | CSARDPSSYEQFF | TGCAGTGCAAGGGACCCTAGCTCCTACGAGCAGTTCTTC
TRBJ1-1 | many | TRBV5-1 | NA | CASSSALQAANTEAFF | TGCGCCAGCAGCTCGGCACTACAGGCGGCGAACACTGAAGCTTTCTTT
TRBJ2-7 | few | TRBV3-1 | NA | CASSSGRLGLEQYF | TGTGCCAGCAGCTCCGGACGGCTGGGACTCGAGCAGTACTTC
TRBJ2-7 | many | TRBV20-1 | NA | CSARDRRGPSYEQYF | TGCAGTGCTAGAGATCGGAGGGGACCATCCTACGAGCAGTACTTC
TRBJ1-1 | many | TRBV28 | NA | CASSRDFLSWAFF | TGTGCCAGCAGCAGGGACTTCCTTTCGTGGGCTTTCTTT
TRBJ2-1 | NA | TRBV19 | NA | CASTQDCPIYNEQFF | TGTGCCAGTACCCAGGACTGCCCGATCTACAATGAGCAGTTCTTC
TRBJ1-4 | few | TRBV19 | NA | CASSTNEKLFF | TGTGCCAGTAGTACTAATGAAAAACTGTTTTTT
TRBJ2-2 | few | TRBV30 | NA | CAWSPAAGLFSGELFF | TGTGCCTGGAGTCCAGCGGCAGGGCTTTTTTCCGGGGAGCTGTTTTTT
TRBJ1-2 | many | TRBV15 | TRBD1 | CATSSGRGLGYGYTF | TGTGCCACCAGTAGCGGCAGGGGGCTTGGATATGGCTACACCTTC
TRBJ1-1 | NA | TRBV10-3 | NA | CAISESTGENTEAFF | TGTGCCATCAGTGAGTCTACGGGCGAGAACACTGAAGCTTTCTTT
TRBJ2-5 | few | TRBV7-9 | NA | CASSLSGTEEGETQYF | TGTGCCAGCAGCCTCTCCGGGACGGAGGAGGGGGAGACCCAGTACTTC
TRBJ1-6 | NA | TRBV9 | NA | CASSVGGPGIRNNSPLHF | TGTGCCAGCAGCGTAGGTGGGCCCGGAATACGAAATAATTCACCCCTCCACTTT
TRBJ2-7 | many | TRBV7-2 | NA | CASSLEGGSYEQYF | TGTGCCAGCAGCTTGGAGGGGGGCTCCTACGAGCAGTACTTC
TRBJ2-7 | many | TRBV12-3/TRBV12-4 | TRBD2 | CASSLKGVGLAQYEQYF | TGTGCCAGCAGTTTAAAGGGGGTTGGACTAGCGCAATACGAGCAGTACTTC
TRBJ2-7 | many | TRBV27 | NA | CASSLVRGSYEQYF | TGTGCCAGCAGCCTCGTTCGGGGCTCCTACGAGCAGTACTTC
TRBJ2-7 | few | TRBV11-2 | TRBD2 | CASSLLAGYYEQYF | TGTGCCAGCAGCTTACTAGCGGGGTACTACGAGCAGTACTTC
TRBJ2-2 | few | TRBV27 | TRBD2 | CASSPLFMREGWTGELFF | TGTGCCAGCAGTCCCCTTTTTATGCGGGAGGGCTGGACCGGGGAGCTGTTTTTT
TRBJ2-7 | many | TRBV10-3 | NA | CAISEVTGRGYYEQYF | TGTGCCATCAGTGAGGTAACAGGACGGGGGTATTACGAGCAGTACTTC
TRBJ1-5 | NA | TRBV30 | NA | CAWSGLGNQPQHF | TGTGCCTGGTCAGGACTCGGGAATCAGCCCCAGCATTTT
TRBJ2-5 | NA | TRBV6-1 | TRBD1 | CATDRDRESVTQYF | TGTGCCACCGACCGGGACAGGGAATCCGTGACCCAGTACTTC
TRBJ2-5 | NA | TRBV12-3/TRBV12-4 | NA | CASSFTMNQETQYF | TGTGCCAGCAGTTTCACGATGAACCAAGAGACCCAGTACTTC
TRBJ2-7 | NA | TRBV7-6 | TRBD2 | CASSPWTSGSLNEQYF | TGTGCCAGCAGCCCGTGGACTAGCGGGAGTCTCAACGAGCAGTACTTC
TRBJ2-7 | NA | TRBV27 | NA | CASSLAGSEQYF | TGTGCCAGCAGTTTGGCAGGGTCCGAGCAGTACTTC
TRBJ1-1 | NA | TRBV5-6 | NA | CASSFVSLNTEAFF | TGTGCCAGCAGCTTCGTCAGCCTGAACACTGAAGCTTTCTTT
TRBJ2-7 | NA | TRBV2 | NA | CASSPLRGKYHEQYF | TGTGCCAGCAGTCCTCTGAGGGGAAAGTACCACGAGCAGTACTTC
TRBJ1-4 | few | TRBV7-9 | NA | CASSLGAQGRLFF | TGTGCCAGCAGCTTAGGGGCACAGGGTCGACTGTTTTTT
TRBJ2-7 | many | TRBV2 | NA | CASTLERGGGYEQYF | TGTGCCAGCACCCTTGAGAGGGGTGGAGGGTACGAGCAGTACTTC